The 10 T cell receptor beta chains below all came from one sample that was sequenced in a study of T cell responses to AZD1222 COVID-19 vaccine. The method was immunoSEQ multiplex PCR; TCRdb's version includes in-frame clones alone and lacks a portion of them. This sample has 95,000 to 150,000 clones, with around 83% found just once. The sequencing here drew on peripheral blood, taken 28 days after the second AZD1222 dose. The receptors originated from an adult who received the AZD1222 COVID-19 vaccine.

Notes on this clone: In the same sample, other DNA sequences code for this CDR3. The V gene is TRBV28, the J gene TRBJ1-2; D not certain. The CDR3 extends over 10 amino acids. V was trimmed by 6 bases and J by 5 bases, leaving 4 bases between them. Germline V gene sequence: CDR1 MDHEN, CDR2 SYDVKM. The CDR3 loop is CASRGYGYTF. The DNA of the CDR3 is TGTGCCAGCAGAGGTTATGGCTACACCTTC.

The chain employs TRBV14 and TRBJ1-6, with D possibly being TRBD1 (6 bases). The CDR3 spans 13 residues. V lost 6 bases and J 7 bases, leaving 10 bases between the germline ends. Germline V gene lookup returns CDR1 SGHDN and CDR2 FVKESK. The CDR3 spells CASSQQGNSPLHF. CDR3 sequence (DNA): TGTGCCAGCAGTCAACAGGGAAATTCACCCCTCCACTTT.

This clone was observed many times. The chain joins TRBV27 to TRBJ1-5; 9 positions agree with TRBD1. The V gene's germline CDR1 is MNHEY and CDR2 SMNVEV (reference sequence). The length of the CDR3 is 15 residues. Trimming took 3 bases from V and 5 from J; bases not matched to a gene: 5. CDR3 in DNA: TGTGCCAGCAGTTTCTCCGGGACAGGGTATCAGCCCCAGCATTTT. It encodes CASSFSGTGYQPQHF.

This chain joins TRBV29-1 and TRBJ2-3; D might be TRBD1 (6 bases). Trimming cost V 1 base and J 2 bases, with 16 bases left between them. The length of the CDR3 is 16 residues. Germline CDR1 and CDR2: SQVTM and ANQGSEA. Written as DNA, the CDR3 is TGCAGCGTTGAAGGTTGGTGGGGGCGGACCACAGATACGCAGTATTTT. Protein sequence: CSVEGWWGRTTDTQYF.

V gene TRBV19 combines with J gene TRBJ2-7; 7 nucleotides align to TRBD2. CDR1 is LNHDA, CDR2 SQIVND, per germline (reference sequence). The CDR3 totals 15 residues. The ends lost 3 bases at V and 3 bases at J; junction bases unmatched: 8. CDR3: CASSMDPTGGYEQYF. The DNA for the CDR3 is TGTGCCAGTAGTATGGATCCTACGGGAGGCTACGAGCAGTACTTC.

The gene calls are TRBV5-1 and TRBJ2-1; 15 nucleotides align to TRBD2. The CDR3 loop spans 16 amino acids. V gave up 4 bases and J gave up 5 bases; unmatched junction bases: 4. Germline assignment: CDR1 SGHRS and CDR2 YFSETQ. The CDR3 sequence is CASSPGLAGGNNEQFF. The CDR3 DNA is TGCGCCAGCAGCCCGGGACTAGCGGGGGGCAACAATGAGCAGTTCTTC.

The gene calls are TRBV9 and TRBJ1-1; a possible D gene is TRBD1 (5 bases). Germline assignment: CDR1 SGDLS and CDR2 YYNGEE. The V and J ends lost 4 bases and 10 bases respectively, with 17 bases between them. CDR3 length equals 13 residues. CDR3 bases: TGTGCCAGCAGCCCCCCCGGGGACGGAGGAGCTTTCTTT. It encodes CASSPPGDGGAFF.

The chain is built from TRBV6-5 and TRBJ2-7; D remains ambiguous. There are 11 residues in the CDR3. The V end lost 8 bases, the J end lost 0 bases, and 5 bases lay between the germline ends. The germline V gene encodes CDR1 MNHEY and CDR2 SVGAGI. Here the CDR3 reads CASGDSYEQYF. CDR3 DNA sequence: TGTGCCAGCGGGGACTCCTACGAGCAGTACTTC.

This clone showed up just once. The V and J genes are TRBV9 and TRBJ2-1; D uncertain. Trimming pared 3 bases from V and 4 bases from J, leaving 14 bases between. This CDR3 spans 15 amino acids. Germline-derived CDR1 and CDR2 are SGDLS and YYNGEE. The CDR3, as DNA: TGTGCCAGCAGCGAACCTGTAGGAGAGTACAATGAGCAGTTCTTC. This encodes CASSEPVGEYNEQFF.

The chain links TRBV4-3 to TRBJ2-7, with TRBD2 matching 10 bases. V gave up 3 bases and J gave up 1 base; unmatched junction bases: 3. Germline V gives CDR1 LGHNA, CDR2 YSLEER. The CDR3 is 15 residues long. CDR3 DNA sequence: TGCGCCAGCAGCCATGGTAGCGGGGGGTCCTACGAGCAGTACTTC. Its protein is CASSHGSGGSYEQYF.